This T cell receptor (beta chain) is drawn from a study of cytomegalovirus exposure and HLA in healthy donors. Findings and limits, study-wide: A later analysis found common viral pathogens apparently linked to several of the most significant clusters.

The PCR employed 60 Vbeta primers together with 13 Jbeta primers. The assay was immunoSEQ multiplex PCR, and TCRdb's table has in-frame clones only and misses some. Of about 110,000 clones detected, less than 85% appear once; the ten largest clones hold around an eighth. The CDR3 totals 13 residues. V lost 0 bases, J lost 4 bases, and 9 bases lay in between. Germline values: CDR1 GTSNPN, CDR2 SVGIG (reference sequence). About this clone itself: The antigen remains undetermined.

The V call is TRBV30, the J call TRBJ1-1; no definite D call. The source is a man in his thirties or forties in good health and CMV-seropositive. Sequencing used PBMCs. For the CDR3, the DNA is TGTGCCTGGAGTGTAGTGGGGAGCACTGAAGCTTTCTTT. Its translation is CAWSVVGSTEAFF.